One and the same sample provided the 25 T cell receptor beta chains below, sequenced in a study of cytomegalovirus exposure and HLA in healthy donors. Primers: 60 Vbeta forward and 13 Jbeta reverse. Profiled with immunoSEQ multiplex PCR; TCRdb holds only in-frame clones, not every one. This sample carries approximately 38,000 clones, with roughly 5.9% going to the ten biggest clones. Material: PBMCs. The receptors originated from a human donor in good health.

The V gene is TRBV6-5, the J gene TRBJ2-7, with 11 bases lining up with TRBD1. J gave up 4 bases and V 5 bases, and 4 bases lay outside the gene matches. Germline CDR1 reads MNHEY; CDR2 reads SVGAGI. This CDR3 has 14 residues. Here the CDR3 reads CASSTGTGGYEQYF. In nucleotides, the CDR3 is TGTGCCAGCAGTACCGGGACAGGGGGGTACGAGCAGTACTTC.

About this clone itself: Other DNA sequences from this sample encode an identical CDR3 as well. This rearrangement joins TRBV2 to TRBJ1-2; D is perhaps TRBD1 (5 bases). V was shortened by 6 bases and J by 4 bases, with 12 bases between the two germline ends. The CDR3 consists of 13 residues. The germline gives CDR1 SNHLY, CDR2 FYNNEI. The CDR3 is CASSLTGVYGYTF. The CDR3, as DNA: TGTGCCAGCAGCCTCACAGGAGTCTATGGCTACACCTTC.

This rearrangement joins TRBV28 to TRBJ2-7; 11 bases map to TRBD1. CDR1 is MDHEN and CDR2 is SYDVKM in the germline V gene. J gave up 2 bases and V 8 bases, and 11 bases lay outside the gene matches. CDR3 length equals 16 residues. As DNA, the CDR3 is TGTGCCAGCCTTCGGGGGACAGGGGGACCCACCTACGAGCAGTACTTC. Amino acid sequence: CASLRGTGGPTYEQYF.

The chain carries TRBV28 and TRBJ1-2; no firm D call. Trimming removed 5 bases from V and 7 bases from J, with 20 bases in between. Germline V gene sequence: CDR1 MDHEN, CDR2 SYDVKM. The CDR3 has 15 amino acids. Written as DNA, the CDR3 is TGTGCCAGCAGTATGTCCGGGAGTTCGATAGGTGGCTACACCTTC. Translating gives CASSMSGSSIGGYTF.

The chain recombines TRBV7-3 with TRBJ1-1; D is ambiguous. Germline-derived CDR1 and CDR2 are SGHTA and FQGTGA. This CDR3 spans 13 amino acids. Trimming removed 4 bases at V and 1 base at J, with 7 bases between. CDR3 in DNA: TGTGCCAGCAGCTCTAGGTGGAACACTGAAGCTTTCTTT. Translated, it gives CASSSRWNTEAFF.

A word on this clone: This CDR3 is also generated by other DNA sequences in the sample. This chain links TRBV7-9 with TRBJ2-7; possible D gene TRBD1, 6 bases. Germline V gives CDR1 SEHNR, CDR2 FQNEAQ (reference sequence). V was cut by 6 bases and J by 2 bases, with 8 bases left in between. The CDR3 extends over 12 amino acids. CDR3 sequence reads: CASSRDTYEQYF. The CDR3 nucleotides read TGTGCCAGCAGTCGGGACACCTACGAGCAGTACTTC.

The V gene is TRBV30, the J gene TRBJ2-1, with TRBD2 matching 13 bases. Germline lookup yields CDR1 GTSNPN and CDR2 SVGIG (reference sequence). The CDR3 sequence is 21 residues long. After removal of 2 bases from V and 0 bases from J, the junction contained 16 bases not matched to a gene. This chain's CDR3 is CAWSFRGRLAGGLSSYNEQFF. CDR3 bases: TGTGCCTGGAGTTTCAGGGGTCGACTAGCGGGGGGCCTCAGCTCCTACAATGAGCAGTTCTTC.

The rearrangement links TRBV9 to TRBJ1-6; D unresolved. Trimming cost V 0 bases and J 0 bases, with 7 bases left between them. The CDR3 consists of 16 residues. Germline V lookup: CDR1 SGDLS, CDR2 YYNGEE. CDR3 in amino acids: CASSVAASSYNSPLHF. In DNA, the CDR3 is TGTGCCAGCAGCGTAGCAGCGAGCTCCTATAATTCACCCCTCCACTTT.

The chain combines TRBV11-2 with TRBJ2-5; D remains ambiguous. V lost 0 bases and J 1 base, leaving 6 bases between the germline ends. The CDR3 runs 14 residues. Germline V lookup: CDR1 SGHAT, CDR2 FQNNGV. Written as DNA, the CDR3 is TGTGCCAGCAGCTTAGATACAGCCCAAGAGACCCAGTACTTC. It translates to CASSLDTAQETQYF. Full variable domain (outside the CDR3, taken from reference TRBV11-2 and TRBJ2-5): EAGVAQSPRYKIIEKRQSVAFWCNPISGHATLYWYQQILGQGPKLLIQFQNNGVVDDSQLPKDRFSAERLKGVDSTLKIQPAKLEDSAVYLCASSLDTAQETQYFGPGTRLLVL.

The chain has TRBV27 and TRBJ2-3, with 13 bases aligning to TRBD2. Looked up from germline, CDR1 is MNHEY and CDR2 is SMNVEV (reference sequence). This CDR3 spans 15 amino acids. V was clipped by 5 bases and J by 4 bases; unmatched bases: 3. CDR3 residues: CASSPGTSGADTQYF. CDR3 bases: TGTGCCAGCAGTCCTGGGACTAGCGGGGCAGATACGCAGTATTTT.

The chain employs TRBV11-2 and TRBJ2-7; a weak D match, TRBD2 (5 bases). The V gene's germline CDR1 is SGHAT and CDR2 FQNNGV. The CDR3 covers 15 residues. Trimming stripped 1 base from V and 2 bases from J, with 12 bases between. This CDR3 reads CASSLASGMPYEQYF. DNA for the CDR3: TGTGCCAGCAGCTTAGCCTCCGGGATGCCCTACGAGCAGTACTTC.

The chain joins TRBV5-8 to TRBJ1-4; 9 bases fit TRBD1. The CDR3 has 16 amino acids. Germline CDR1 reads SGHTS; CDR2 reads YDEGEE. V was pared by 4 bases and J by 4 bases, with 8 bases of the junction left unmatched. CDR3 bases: TGTGCCAGCAGCGCCGGGACAGGGAACTATAATGAAAAACTGTTTTTT. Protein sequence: CASSAGTGNYNEKLFF.

CDR3 residues: CASSFIPGQGTEQYF. Written as DNA, the CDR3 is TGTGCCAGCAGCTTCATCCCGGGACAGGGCACCGAGCAGTACTTC. The chain carries TRBV6-6 and TRBJ2-7; 9 bases are a match to TRBD1. This CDR3 is built from 15 residues. CDR1 is MNHNY and CDR2 is SVGAGI in the germline V gene (reference sequence). V shed 6 bases, J shed 6 bases, and the junction held 12 bases outside the gene matches.

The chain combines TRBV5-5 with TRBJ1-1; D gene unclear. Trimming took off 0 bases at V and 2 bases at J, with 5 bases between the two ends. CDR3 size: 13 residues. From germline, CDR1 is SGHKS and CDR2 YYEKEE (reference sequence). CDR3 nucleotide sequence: TGTGCCAGCAGCTTGGTATCTAACACTGAAGCTTTCTTT. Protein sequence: CASSLVSNTEAFF.

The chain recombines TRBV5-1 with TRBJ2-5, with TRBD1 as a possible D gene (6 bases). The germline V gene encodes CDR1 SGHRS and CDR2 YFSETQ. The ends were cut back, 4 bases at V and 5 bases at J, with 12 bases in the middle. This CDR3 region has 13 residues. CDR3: CASSRNRAETQYF. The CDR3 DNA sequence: TGCGCCAGCAGCCGAAACAGGGCCGAGACCCAGTACTTC.

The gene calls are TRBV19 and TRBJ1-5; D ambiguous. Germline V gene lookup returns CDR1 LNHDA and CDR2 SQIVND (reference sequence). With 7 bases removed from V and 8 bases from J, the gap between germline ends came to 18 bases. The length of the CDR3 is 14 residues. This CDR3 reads CASTDVQGGKPQHF. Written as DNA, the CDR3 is TGTGCCAGTACGGACGTCCAAGGAGGGAAGCCCCAGCATTTT.

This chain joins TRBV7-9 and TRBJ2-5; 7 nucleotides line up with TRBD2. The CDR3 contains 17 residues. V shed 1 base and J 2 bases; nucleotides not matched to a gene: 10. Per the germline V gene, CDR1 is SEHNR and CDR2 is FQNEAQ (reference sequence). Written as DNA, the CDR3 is TGTGCCAGCAGCTTAGGTTTTTCGGGGGGACCTCAAGAGACCCAGTACTTC. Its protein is CASSLGFSGGPQETQYF.

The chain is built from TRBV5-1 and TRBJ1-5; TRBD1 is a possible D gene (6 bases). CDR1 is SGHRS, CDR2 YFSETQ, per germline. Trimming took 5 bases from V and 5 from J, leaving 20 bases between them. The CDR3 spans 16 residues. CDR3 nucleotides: TGCGCCAGCAGTCCTAGGGCGGGGGGGCCTCATCAGCCCCAGCATTTT. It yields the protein CASSPRAGGPHQPQHF.

Here the CDR3 reads CASSLGKGQRLYEQYF. CDR3 nucleotide sequence: TGTGCCAGCAGTTTAGGTAAAGGACAGCGACTGTACGAGCAGTACTTC. This chain links TRBV28 with TRBJ2-7, with D possibly TRBD1 on 6 matching bases. The V and J ends lost 2 bases and 4 bases respectively, with 18 bases between them. This CDR3 has 16 residues. Germline CDR1 is MDHEN and CDR2 is SYDVKM.

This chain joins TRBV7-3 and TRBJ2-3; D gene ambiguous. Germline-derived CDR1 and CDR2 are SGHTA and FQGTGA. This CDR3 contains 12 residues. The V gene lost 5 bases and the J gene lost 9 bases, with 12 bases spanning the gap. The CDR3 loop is CASSPGYQTQYF. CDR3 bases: TGTGCCAGCAGCCCAGGATATCAAACGCAGTATTTT.

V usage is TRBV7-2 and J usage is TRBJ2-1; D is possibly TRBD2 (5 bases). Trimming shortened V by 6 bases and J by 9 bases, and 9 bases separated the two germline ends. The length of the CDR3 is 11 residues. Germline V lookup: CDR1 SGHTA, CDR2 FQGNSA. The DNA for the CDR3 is TGTGCCAGCAGGCTAGCCAGTGAGCAGTTCTTC. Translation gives CASRLASEQFF. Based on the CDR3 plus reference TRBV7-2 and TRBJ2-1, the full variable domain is GAGVSQSPSNKVTEKGKDVELRCDPISGHTALYWYRQSLGQGLEFLIYFQGNSAPDKSGLPSDRFSAERTGGSVSTLTIQRTQQEDSAVYLCASRLASEQFFGPGTRLTVL.

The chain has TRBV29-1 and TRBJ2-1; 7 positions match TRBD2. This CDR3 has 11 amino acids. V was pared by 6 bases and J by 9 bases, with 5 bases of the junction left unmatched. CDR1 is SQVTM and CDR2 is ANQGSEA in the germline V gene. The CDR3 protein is CSVRLAVEQFF. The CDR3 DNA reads TGCAGCGTAAGACTAGCAGTTGAGCAGTTCTTC.

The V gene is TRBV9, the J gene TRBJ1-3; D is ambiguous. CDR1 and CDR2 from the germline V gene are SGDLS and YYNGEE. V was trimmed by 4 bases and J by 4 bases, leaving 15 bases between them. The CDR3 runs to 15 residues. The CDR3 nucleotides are TGTGCCAGCAGCCCAGAGGGTCAGTCCGGAAACACCATATATTTT. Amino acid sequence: CASSPEGQSGNTIYF.

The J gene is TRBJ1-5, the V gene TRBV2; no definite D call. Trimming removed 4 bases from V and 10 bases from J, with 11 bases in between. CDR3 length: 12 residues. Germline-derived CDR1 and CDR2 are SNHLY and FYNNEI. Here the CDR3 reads CASSGPAGPQHF. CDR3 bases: TGTGCCAGCAGTGGACCGGCGGGCCCCCAGCATTTT.

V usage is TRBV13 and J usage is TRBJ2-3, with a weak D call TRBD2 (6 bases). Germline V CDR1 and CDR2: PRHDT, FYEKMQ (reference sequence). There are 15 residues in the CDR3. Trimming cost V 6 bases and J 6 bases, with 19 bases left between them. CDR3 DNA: TGTGCCAGCAGGATTTTGGAGGGCCTGGGGGATACGCAGTATTTT. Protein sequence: CASRILEGLGDTQYF.